What follows are 28 T cell receptor beta chains derived from one specimen sequenced in a study of Ad26.COV2.S vaccination and SARS-CoV-2 variants. Treatment described: some 20 received Ad26.COV2.S at low or high dose, single or two shots; a few received placebo; per-sample allocation not given. Day 63 following the first vaccine or placebo injection was when the samples were taken. TCRdb's copy holds only in-frame clones and misses some; the assay was immunoSEQ multiplex PCR. This sample has about 460,000 clones; about nine tenths occur once, and the top ten carry 1.5% to 2%. Source: peripheral blood, taken in a trial of Ad26.COV2.S vaccine versus placebo. These receptor sequences come from a person aged 18-65 years who received the Ad26.COV2.S COVID-19 vaccine or a placebo.

V gene TRBV30 combines with J gene TRBJ1-5; the D is unclear. This CDR3 spans 14 amino acids. V dropped 1 base and J dropped 2 bases, with 9 bases sitting between them. Germline V gives CDR1 GTSNPN, CDR2 SVGIG (reference sequence). CDR3: CAWSGLSGNQPQHF. In nucleotides, the CDR3 is TGTGCCTGGAGTGGCCTATCGGGCAATCAGCCCCAGCATTTT.

The chain links TRBV5-6 to TRBJ2-6; D remains ambiguous. The CDR3 sequence is 13 residues long. The V gene's germline CDR1 is SGHDT and CDR2 YYEEEE. V dropped 6 bases and J dropped 0 bases, with 4 bases sitting between them. The CDR3 DNA reads as TGTGCCAGCACTGGCTCTGGGGCCAACGTCCTGACTTTC. It translates to CASTGSGANVLTF.

The chain joins TRBV11-2 to TRBJ2-1; D gene unclear. In germline, CDR1 is SGHAT, CDR2 FQNNGV. The CDR3 has 11 residues. Trimming stripped 1 base from V and 8 bases from J, with 3 bases between. Here the CDR3 reads CASSLVHEQFF. CDR3 DNA sequence: TGTGCCAGCAGCTTAGTCCATGAGCAGTTCTTC.

This clone occurred a few times. CDR3 DNA sequence: TGTGCCAGCAGAATATACTCGGGGGGTAACTATGGCTACACCTTC. Its protein product is CASRIYSGGNYGYTF. The chain is built from TRBV6-5 and TRBJ1-2, with D maybe TRBD1 (5 bases). CDR1 and CDR2 (germline): MNHEY, SVGAGI. V was trimmed by 6 bases and J by 1 base, leaving 15 bases between them. CDR3 length: 15 residues.

The V call is TRBV7-9, the J call TRBJ2-1, with D unresolved. Germline V gene sequence: CDR1 SEHNR, CDR2 FQNEAQ (reference sequence). The CDR3 is 12 amino acids. Deletions cut 5 bases from V and 10 bases from J, with 12 bases between. CDR3 in DNA: TGTGCCAGCAGCGGTAGCAGAGCCGAGCAGTTCTTC. This gives the protein CASSGSRAEQFF.

The CDR3 reads CASSPWTGASSGNTIYF. As DNA, the CDR3 is TGTGCCAGCAGCCCTTGGACAGGGGCCAGCTCTGGAAACACCATATATTTT. J is TRBJ1-3 and V is TRBV7-9, with TRBD1 matching 9 bases. J lost 0 bases, V lost 5 bases, and 8 bases had no gene match. CDR1 is SEHNR and CDR2 is FQNEAQ in the germline V gene (reference sequence). CDR3 length equals 17 residues. Full variable domain (rest looked up from reference TRBV7-9 and TRBJ1-3): DTGVSQNPRHKITKRGQNVTFRCDPISEHNRLYWYRQTLGQGPEFLTYFQNEAQLEKSRLLSDRFSAERPKGSFSTLEIQRTEQGDSAMYLCASSPWTGASSGNTIYFGEGSWLTVV.

The chain joins TRBV5-6 to TRBJ2-4; 7 bases map to TRBD2. J lost 7 bases, V lost 4 bases, and 8 bases had no gene match. The germline CDR1 and CDR2 sequences are SGHDT and YYEEEE. This CDR3 has 14 residues. CDR3 DNA: TGTGCCAGCAGCCGGCGGGGAGGGACTAACATTCAGTACTTC. It is translated as CASSRRGGTNIQYF.

The chain combines TRBV4-2 with TRBJ1-5; no clear D. Trimming stripped 0 bases from V and 0 bases from J, with 12 bases between. Germline lookup yields CDR1 LGHNA and CDR2 YNFKEQ. The CDR3 has 17 amino acids. The DNA for the CDR3 is TGTGCCAGCAGCCAAGATGTCACAGACTATAGCAATCAGCCCCAGCATTTT. This encodes CASSQDVTDYSNQPQHF.

The gene calls are TRBV11-2 and TRBJ2-5; TRBD2 agrees at 12 bases. The trim removed 5 bases at V and 5 bases at J, leaving 6 bases unmatched. The CDR3 length is 15 residues. Germline V gene data show CDR1 as SGHAT and CDR2 as FQNNGV. The CDR3 nucleotides are TGTGCCAGCAGCCGTGCTAGCGGGAGGGGGGAGACCCAGTACTTC. Its translation is CASSRASGRGETQYF.

The chain links TRBV28 to TRBJ2-7; 9 nucleotides agree with TRBD2. The CDR3 contains 16 residues. Germline-derived CDR1 and CDR2 are MDHEN and SYDVKM. V trimming: 6 bases; J trimming: 6 bases; junction bases outside the gene matches: 15. CDR3 DNA sequence: TGTGCCAGCAGCAAACCGGGACTAGCAGGTTCCAGCGAGCAGTACTTC. Amino acids: CASSKPGLAGSSEQYF. Full variable domain (rest looked up from reference TRBV28 and TRBJ2-7): DVKVTQSSRYLVKRTGEKVFLECVQDMDHENMFWYRQDPGLGLRLIYFSYDVKMKEKGDIPEGYSVSREKKERFSLILESASTNQTSMYLCASSKPGLAGSSEQYFGPGTRLTVT.

V is TRBV18 and J is TRBJ1-1; 11 bases map to TRBD1. The CDR3 spans 17 residues. CDR1 KGHSH and CDR2 LQKENI come from the germline V gene. The V segment lost 4 bases and the J segment 3 bases; nucleotides outside the gene matches: 10. CDR3: CASSQRTTGQGDTEAFF. Written as DNA, the CDR3 is TGTGCCAGCTCACAGCGAACAACGGGACAGGGGGACACTGAAGCTTTCTTT.

The rearrangement uses TRBV10-3 and TRBJ2-2; TRBD2 aligns across 9 bases. The CDR3 is 18 amino acids. After removal of 3 bases from V and 2 bases from J, the junction contained 10 bases not matched to a gene. Germline loops: CDR1 ENHRY, CDR2 SYGVKD. CDR3 coding DNA: TGTGCCATCAGTGAATCAAGCGGGGGGCCAGCTAACACCGGGGAGCTGTTTTTT. This codes for CAISESSGGPANTGELFF.

The chain carries TRBV6-2 or TRBV6-3 and TRBJ2-5; TRBD2 agrees at 12 bases. CDR1 and CDR2 from the germline V gene are MNHEY and SVGEGT. CDR3 length equals 16 residues. The ends lost 4 bases at V and 5 bases at J; junction bases unmatched: 8. The CDR3 region has the DNA TGTGCCAGCAGTTTCAGGACTAGCGGGGCCTGGGAGACCCAGTACTTC. The encoded protein is CASSFRTSGAWETQYF.

The genes are TRBV28 and TRBJ2-3, with no clear D. With 4 bases removed from V and 14 bases from J, the gap between germline ends came to 16 bases. CDR1 is MDHEN and CDR2 is SYDVKM in the germline V gene. There are 12 residues in the CDR3. CDR3 DNA sequence: TGTGCCAGCAGTTCCCCGACCCGCAGGTGGTATTTT. Protein: CASSSPTRRWYF.

The CDR3 DNA reads TGTGCCAGCTCATACGACGGGTTGAACACTGAAGCTTTCTTT. Its translation: CASSYDGLNTEAFF. The V gene is TRBV18, the J gene TRBJ1-1; unclear D gene. Between the trimmed V and J ends, which lost 5 bases and 0 bases, there was a span of 10 bases. From germline, CDR1 is KGHSH and CDR2 LQKENI. CDR3 length equals 14 residues.

V and J are TRBV15 and TRBJ1-5; D is uncertain. Between the trimmed V and J ends, which lost 1 base and 5 bases, there was a span of 12 bases. Germline V gives CDR1 LNHNV, CDR2 YYDKDF (reference sequence). The CDR3 is made up of 15 amino acids. DNA for the CDR3: TGTGCCACCAGCAGAGTTAGACATGGGGATCAGCCCCAGCATTTT. Protein sequence: CATSRVRHGDQPQHF.

This clone was counted only a few times. CDR3 in DNA: TGTGCCACCAGTGACCCAAGGGATGGCAATCAGCCCCAGCATTTT. This sequence encodes CATSDPRDGNQPQHF. The genes are TRBV24-1 and TRBJ1-5; unclear D gene. Looked up from germline, CDR1 is KGHDR and CDR2 is SFDVKD. The CDR3 contains 15 residues. The V and J ends lost 4 bases and 2 bases respectively, with 11 bases between them.

The J gene is TRBJ2-3, the V gene TRBV7-3, with 8 bases matching TRBD2. Germline V gives CDR1 SGHTA, CDR2 FQGTGA. The CDR3 consists of 17 residues. Trimming removed 5 bases from V and 3 bases from J; junction bases left unmatched: 13. For the CDR3, the DNA is TGTGCCAGCAGCCCCACCGGGACTAGAAAGGGTACAGATACGCAGTATTTT. It yields the protein CASSPTGTRKGTDTQYF. The complete variable domain, with remaining parts taken from reference TRBV7-3 and TRBJ2-3, reads GAGVSQTPSNKVTEKGKYVELRCDPISGHTALYWYRQSLGQGPEFLIYFQGTGAADDSGLPNDRFFAVRPEGSVSTLKIQRTERGDSAVYLCASSPTGTRKGTDTQYFGPGTRLTVL.

The rearrangement uses TRBV18 and TRBJ1-4, with 7 bases identical to TRBD1. V shed 3 bases and J 7 bases; nucleotides not matched to a gene: 11. Germline V gene data show CDR1 as KGHSH and CDR2 as LQKENI. The CDR3 runs 16 residues. CDR3 protein: CASSPLSGTAFEKLFF. In DNA form, the CDR3 reads TGTGCCAGCTCACCGCTTTCCGGGACAGCTTTTGAAAAACTGTTTTTT.

The CDR3 sequence: CASSLSSGTLSSYNSPLHF. CDR3 nucleotide sequence: TGTGCCAGCAGCTTAAGTTCTGGGACACTGAGCTCCTATAATTCACCCCTCCACTTT. The chain uses TRBV7-9 and TRBJ1-6, with D perhaps matching TRBD1 (6 bases). Trimming shortened V by 2 bases and J by 0 bases, and 17 bases separated the two germline ends. This CDR3 comprises 19 residues. CDR1 and CDR2 (germline): SEHNR, FQNEAQ (reference sequence).

The chain combines TRBV3-1 (or the pseudogene TRBV3-2) with TRBJ2-1; D is ambiguous. This CDR3 contains 13 residues. The germline gives CDR1 LGHDT, CDR2 YNNKEL (reference sequence). V dropped 6 bases and J dropped 1 base, with 7 bases sitting between them. CDR3: CASRFASYNEQFF. For the CDR3, the DNA is TGTGCCAGCAGGTTTGCGTCCTACAATGAGCAGTTCTTC.

The table lists this clone with a count of one. The chain couples TRBV18 to TRBJ1-3; D is unresolved. Germline assignment: CDR1 KGHSH and CDR2 LQKENI. The V end was cut by 2 bases, the J end by 3 bases, with 8 bases between. The CDR3 consists of 14 residues. CDR3 in DNA: TGTGCCAGCTCACCAGAGAAGGGTGGAAACACCATATATTTT. This codes for CASSPEKGGNTIYF. Filled out from reference TRBV18 and TRBJ1-3, the complete variable domain reads NAGVMQNPRHLVRRRGQEARLRCSPMKGHSHVYWYRQLPEEGLKFMVYLQKENIIDESGMPKERFSAEFPKEGPSILRIQQVVRGDSAAYFCASSPEKGGNTIYFGEGSWLTVV.

This sequence joins TRBV10-3 and TRBJ1-2; a possible D gene is TRBD1 (5 bases). Trimming took off 3 bases at V and 8 bases at J, with 19 bases between the two ends. The CDR3 sequence is 15 residues long. Germline V gene lookup returns CDR1 ENHRY and CDR2 SYGVKD. The CDR3 sequence is CAISEQAGFGKGYTF. The CDR3 DNA reads TGTGCCATCAGTGAACAGGCTGGCTTTGGGAAAGGCTACACCTTC.

The chain joins TRBV3-1 (or the pseudogene TRBV3-2) to TRBJ2-1; 9 bases map to TRBD1. This CDR3 spans 16 amino acids. The V segment lost 1 base and the J segment 8 bases; nucleotides outside the gene matches: 9. Germline assignment: CDR1 LGHDT and CDR2 YNNKEL (reference sequence). The CDR3 DNA follows: TGTGCCAGCAGCCAAGTTTGGGACAGGGTCGTATATGAGCAGTTCTTC. It yields the protein CASSQVWDRVVYEQFF.

There are a few counts of this clone. The CDR3 is CASSFPDSPQPQHF. Written as DNA, the CDR3 is TGCGCCAGCAGCTTCCCCGACAGTCCTCAGCCCCAGCATTTT. This chain connects TRBV5-1 to TRBJ1-5, with D possibly matching TRBD1 (5 bases). The CDR3 runs to 14 residues. Trimming shortened V by 2 bases and J by 6 bases, and 12 bases separated the two germline ends. CDR1 and CDR2 from the germline V gene are SGHRS and YFSETQ.

This chain joins TRBV3-1 (or the pseudogene TRBV3-2) and TRBJ2-1; TRBD2 agrees at 7 bases. J was trimmed by 10 bases and V by 3 bases; bases with no gene match: 15. Germline V lookup: CDR1 LGHDT, CDR2 YNNKEL (reference sequence). The length of the CDR3 is 16 residues. The CDR3 DNA follows: TGTGCCAGCAGCCAGGGAGGGAATCCACCCCCGCGGGAGCAGTTCTTC. Translating gives CASSQGGNPPPREQFF.

A single count supports this clone. The rearrangement uses TRBV15 and TRBJ2-4; 10 bases line up with TRBD1. Germline V gene lookup returns CDR1 LNHNV and CDR2 YYDKDF (reference sequence). CDR3 length: 19 amino acids. V shed 1 base and J 9 bases; nucleotides not matched to a gene: 18. The DNA of the CDR3 is TGTGCCACCAGCAGAGTCCCCGGGACAGGGGTCCTAAGGGGGGGCATTCAGTACTTC. This encodes CATSRVPGTGVLRGGIQYF. Full variable domain (rest looked up from reference TRBV15 and TRBJ2-4): DAMVIQNPRYQVTQFGKPVTLSCSQTLNHNVMYWYQQKSSQAPKLLFHYYDKDFNNEADTPDNFQSRRPNTSFCFLDIRSPGLGDTAMYLCATSRVPGTGVLRGGIQYFGAGTRLSVL.

Only a few counts were recorded for this clone. Other DNA sequences in the sample encode the same CDR3. The rearrangement uses TRBV13 and TRBJ1-1, with 9 nucleotides matching TRBD1. V shed 3 bases, J shed 1 base, and the junction held 0 bases outside the gene matches. The CDR3 length is 14 residues. Germline assignment: CDR1 PRHDT and CDR2 FYEKMQ (reference sequence). CDR3 sequence: CASSLGQGNTEAFF. CDR3 DNA: TGTGCCAGCAGCTTGGGACAGGGGAACACTGAAGCTTTCTTT.